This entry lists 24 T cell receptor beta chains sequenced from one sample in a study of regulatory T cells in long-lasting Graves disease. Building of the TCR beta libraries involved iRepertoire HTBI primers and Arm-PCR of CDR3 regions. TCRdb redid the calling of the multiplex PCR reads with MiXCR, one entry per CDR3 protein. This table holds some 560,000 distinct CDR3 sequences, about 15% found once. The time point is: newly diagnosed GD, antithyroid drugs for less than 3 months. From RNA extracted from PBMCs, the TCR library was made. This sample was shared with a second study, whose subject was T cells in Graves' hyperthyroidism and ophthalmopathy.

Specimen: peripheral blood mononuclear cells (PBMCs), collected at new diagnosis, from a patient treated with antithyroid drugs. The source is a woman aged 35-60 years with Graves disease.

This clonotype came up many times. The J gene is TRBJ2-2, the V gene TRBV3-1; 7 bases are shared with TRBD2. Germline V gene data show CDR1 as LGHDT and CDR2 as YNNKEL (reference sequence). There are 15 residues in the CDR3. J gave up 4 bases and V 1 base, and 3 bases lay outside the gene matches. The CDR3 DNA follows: TGTGCCAGCAGCCAAGTGAGCGGGACCACCGGGGAGCTGTTTTTT. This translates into CASSQVSGTTGELFF.

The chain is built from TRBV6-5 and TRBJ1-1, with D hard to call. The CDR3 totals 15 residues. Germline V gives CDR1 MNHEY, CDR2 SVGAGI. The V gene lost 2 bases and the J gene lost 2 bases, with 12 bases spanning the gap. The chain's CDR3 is CASSYRATTNTEAFF. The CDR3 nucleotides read TGTGCCAGCAGTTACCGGGCGACTACAAACACTGAAGCTTTCTTT.

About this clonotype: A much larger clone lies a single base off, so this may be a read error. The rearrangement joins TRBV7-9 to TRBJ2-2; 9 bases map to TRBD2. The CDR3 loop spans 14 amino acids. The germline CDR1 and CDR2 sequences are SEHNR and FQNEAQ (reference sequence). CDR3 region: CASSPQGGSGGLFF. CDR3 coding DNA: TGTGCCAGCAGCCCGCAAGGAGGTAGCGGGGGGCTGTTTTTT.

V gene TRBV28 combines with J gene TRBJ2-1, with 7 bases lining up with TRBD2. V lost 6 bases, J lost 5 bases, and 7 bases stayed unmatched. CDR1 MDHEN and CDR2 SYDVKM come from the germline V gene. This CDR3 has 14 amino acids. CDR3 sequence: CASSGRGLNNEQFF. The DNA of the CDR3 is TGTGCCAGCAGCGGACGGGGACTAAACAATGAGCAGTTCTTC.

The CDR3 DNA is TGTGCCACAGATTCGGGACTCCCTGGGGGGGCCAACGTCCTGACTTTC. Translation gives CATDSGLPGGANVLTF. The rearrangement joins TRBV2 to TRBJ2-6; D perhaps matches TRBD2 (6 bases). The CDR3 runs 16 residues. Trimming removed 10 bases from V and 4 bases from J, with 20 bases in between. The V gene's germline CDR1 is SNHLY and CDR2 FYNNEI.

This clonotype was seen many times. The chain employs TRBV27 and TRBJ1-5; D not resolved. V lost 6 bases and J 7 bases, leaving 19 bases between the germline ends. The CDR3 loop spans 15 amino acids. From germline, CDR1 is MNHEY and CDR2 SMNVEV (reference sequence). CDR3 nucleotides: TGTGCCAGCAGCCGCACGGACTTCCGAGGACAGCCCCAGCATTTT. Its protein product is CASSRTDFRGQPQHF.

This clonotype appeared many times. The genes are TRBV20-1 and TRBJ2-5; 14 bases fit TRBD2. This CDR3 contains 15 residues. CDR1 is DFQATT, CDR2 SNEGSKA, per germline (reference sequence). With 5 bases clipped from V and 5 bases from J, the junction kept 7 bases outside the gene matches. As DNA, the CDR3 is TGCAGTGCTCAGACTAGCGGGGGGGTTGGGGAGACCCAGTACTTC. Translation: CSAQTSGGVGETQYF.

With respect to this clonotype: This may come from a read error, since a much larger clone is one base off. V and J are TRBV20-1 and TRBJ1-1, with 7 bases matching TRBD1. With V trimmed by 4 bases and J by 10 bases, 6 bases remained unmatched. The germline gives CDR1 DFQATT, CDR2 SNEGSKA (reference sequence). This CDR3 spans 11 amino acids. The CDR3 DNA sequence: TGCAGTGCTACGACAGGGCTTGGAGCTTTCTTT. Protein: CSATTGLGAFF.

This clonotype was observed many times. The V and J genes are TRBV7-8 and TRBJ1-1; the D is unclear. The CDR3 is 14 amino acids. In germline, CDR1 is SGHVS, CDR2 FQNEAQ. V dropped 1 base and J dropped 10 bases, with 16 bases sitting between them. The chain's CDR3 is CASSLGRQLGGAFF. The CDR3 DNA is TGTGCCAGCAGCTTAGGGCGGCAACTCGGTGGAGCTTTCTTT.

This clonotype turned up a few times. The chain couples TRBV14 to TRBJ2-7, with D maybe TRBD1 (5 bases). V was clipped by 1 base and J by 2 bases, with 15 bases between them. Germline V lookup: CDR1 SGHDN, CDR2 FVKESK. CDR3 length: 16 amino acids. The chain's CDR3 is CASSQVSATVPYEQYF. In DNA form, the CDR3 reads TGTGCCAGCAGCCAAGTCTCCGCGACAGTGCCCTACGAGCAGTACTTC.

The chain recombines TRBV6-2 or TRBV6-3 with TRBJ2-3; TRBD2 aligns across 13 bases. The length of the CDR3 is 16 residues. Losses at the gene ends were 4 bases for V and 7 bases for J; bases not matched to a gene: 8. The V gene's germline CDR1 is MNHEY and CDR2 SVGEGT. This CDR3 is CASSSWTSGGGNTQYF. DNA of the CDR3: TGTGCCAGCAGTTCCTGGACTAGCGGGGGAGGAAATACGCAGTATTTT.

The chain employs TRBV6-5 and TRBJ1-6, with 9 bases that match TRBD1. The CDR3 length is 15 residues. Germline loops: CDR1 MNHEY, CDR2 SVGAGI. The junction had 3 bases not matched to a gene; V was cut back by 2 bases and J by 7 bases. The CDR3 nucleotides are TGTGCCAGCAGTTACCGGGACAGGGTGAATTCACCCCTCCACTTT. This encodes CASSYRDRVNSPLHF.

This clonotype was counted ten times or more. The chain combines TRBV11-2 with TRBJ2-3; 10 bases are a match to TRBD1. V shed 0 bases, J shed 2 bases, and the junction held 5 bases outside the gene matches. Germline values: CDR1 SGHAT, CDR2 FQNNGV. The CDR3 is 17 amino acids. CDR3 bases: TGTGCCAGCAGCTTAGATCGGGGGACAGGGGTCACAGATACGCAGTATTTT. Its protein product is CASSLDRGTGVTDTQYF. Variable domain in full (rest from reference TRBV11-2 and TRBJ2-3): EAGVAQSPRYKIIEKRQSVAFWCNPISGHATLYWYQQILGQGPKLLIQFQNNGVVDDSQLPKDRFSAERLKGVDSTLKIQPAKLEDSAVYLCASSLDRGTGVTDTQYFGPGTRLTVL.

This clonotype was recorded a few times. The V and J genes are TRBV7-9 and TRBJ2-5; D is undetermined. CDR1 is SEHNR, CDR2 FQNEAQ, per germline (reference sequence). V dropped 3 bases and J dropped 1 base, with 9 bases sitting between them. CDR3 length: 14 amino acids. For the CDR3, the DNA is TGTGCCAGCAGCTTTTGGGGAATCCAAGAGACCCAGTACTTC. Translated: CASSFWGIQETQYF.

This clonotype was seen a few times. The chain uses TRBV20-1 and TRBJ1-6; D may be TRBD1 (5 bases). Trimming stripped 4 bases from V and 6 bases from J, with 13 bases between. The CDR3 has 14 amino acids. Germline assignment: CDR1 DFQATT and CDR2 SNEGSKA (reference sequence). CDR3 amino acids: CSAKVGAPNSPLHF. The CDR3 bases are TGCAGTGCTAAAGTAGGGGCCCCTAATTCACCCCTCCACTTT.

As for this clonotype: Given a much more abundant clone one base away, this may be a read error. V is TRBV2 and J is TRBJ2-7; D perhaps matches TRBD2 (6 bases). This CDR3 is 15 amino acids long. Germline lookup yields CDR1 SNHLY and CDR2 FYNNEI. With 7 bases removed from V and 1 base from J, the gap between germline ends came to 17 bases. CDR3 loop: CASTFRRDSSYEQYF. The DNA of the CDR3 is TGTGCCAGCACCTTCCGGAGGGATTCTTCCTACGAGCAGTACTTC.

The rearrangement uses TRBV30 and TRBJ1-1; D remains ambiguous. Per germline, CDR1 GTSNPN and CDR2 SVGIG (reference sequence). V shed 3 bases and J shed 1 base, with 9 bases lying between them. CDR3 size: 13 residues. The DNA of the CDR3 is TGTGCCTGGAGAGTCCGGTCGAACACTGAAGCTTTCTTT. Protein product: CAWRVRSNTEAFF.

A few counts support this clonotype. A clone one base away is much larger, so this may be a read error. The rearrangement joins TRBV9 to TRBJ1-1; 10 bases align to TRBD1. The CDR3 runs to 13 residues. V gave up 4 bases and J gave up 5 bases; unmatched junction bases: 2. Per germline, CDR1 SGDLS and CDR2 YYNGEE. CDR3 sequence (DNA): TGTGCCAGCAGCTGGGACAGGGGAACTGAAGCTTTCTTT. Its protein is CASSWDRGTEAFF.

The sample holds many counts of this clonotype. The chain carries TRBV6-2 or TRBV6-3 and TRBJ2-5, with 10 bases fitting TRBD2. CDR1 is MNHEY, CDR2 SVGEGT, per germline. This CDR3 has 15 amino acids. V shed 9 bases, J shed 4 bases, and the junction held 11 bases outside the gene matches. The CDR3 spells CASRETASGGETQYF. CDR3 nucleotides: TGTGCCAGTCGAGAGACGGCTAGCGGGGGAGAGACCCAGTACTTC.

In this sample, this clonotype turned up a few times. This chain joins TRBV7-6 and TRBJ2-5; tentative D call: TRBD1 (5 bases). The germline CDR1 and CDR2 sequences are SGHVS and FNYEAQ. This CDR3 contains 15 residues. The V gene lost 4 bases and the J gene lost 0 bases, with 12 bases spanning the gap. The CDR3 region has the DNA TGTGCCAGCAGCTCAGCAGGGTTATACCAAGAGACCCAGTACTTC. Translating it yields CASSSAGLYQETQYF.

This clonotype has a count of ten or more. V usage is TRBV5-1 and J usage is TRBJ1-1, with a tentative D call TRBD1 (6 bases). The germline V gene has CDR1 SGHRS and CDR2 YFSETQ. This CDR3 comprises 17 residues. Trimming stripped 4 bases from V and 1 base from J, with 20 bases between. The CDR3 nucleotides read TGCGCCAGCAGCGCCCCCCGGAGGGGGAGTAAGAACACTGAAGCTTTCTTT. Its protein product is CASSAPRRGSKNTEAFF.

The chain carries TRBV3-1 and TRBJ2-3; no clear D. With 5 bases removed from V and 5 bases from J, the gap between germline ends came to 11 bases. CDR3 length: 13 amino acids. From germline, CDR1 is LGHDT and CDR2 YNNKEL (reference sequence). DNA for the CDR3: TGTGCCAGCAGCGGCCCCGTGAGAGATACGCAGTATTTT. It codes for CASSGPVRDTQYF.

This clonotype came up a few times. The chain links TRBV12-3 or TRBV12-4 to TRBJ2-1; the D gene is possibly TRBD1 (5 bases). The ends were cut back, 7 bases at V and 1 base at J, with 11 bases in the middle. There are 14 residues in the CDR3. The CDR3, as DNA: TGTGCCAGCACCCACACAGGATCCTACAATGAGCAGTTCTTC. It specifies CASTHTGSYNEQFF.

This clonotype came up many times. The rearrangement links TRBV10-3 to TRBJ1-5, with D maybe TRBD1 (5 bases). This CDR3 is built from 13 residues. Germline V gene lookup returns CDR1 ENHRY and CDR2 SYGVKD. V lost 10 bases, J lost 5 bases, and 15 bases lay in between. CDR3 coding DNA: TGTGCCACACAGGAGAGGGGTGATCAGCCCCAGCATTTT. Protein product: CATQERGDQPQHF.